The 25 T cell receptor beta chains below all came from one sample that was sequenced in a study of CD8+ T cells in alopecia areata. Regarding treatment: oral pan-JAK inhibitor, 5-10 mg twice daily. TCR sequencing used cDNA made by reverse transcription of extracted RNA. The data were produced by immunoSEQ multiplex PCR, yet TCRdb's version contains in-frame clones alone and is incomplete. The data show about 120,000 clones, with 53% seen just once and 0.45% to 0.5% held by the top ten. The material sequenced was CD4+ T cells sorted from blood, taken at week 4, from a patient treated with tofacitinib. The source is a human donor with alopecia areata.

This rearrangement joins TRBV13 to TRBJ2-1, with 10 bases fitting TRBD2. CDR3 length: 16 residues. Germline CDR1 reads PRHDT; CDR2 reads FYEKMQ (reference sequence). The V gene end was trimmed by 5 bases and the J gene end by 0 bases; junction bases not matched to a gene: 4. The CDR3 DNA follows: TGTGCCAGCAGCCGAACTAGCGGGACCTCCTACAATGAGCAGTTCTTC. As protein: CASSRTSGTSYNEQFF.

The chain couples TRBV7-3 to TRBJ2-1, with D unclear. The CDR3 spans 12 residues. Trimming took off 5 bases at V and 8 bases at J, with 10 bases between the two ends. Per germline, CDR1 SGHTA and CDR2 FQGTGA. The CDR3 bases are TGTGCCAGCAGCCTTGGATGGTATGAGCAGTTCTTC. Translation gives CASSLGWYEQFF.

This chain uses TRBV30 with TRBJ2-4; TRBD2 matches at 9 bases. The CDR3 covers 14 residues. The V gene's germline CDR1 is GTSNPN and CDR2 SVGIG (reference sequence). Germline trimming cut 6 bases from V and 7 bases from J; bases unmatched to any gene: 10. The CDR3 reads CACIPSGAINIQYF. Here the CDR3 DNA reads TGTGCCTGCATCCCTAGCGGGGCAATTAACATTCAGTACTTC.

The V gene is TRBV4-1, the J gene TRBJ2-2, with D maybe TRBD1 (6 bases). The germline V and J ends were trimmed by 2 bases and 0 bases, with 13 bases remaining between them. In germline, CDR1 is MGHRA, CDR2 YSYEKL. This CDR3 contains 17 residues. CDR3 residues: CASSQTKGQTNTGELFF. The CDR3 DNA sequence: TGCGCCAGCAGCCAAACCAAGGGACAAACGAACACCGGGGAGCTGTTTTTT.

V and J are TRBV30 and TRBJ1-2; D gene uncertain. This CDR3 spans 14 amino acids. V lost 5 bases, J lost 6 bases, and 19 bases lay in between. Germline-derived CDR1 and CDR2 are GTSNPN and SVGIG (reference sequence). CDR3 DNA sequence: TGTGCCTGGGGGTTAATGAGGGCAGCACATGGCTACACCTTC. Residues: CAWGLMRAAHGYTF.

The genes are TRBV27 and TRBJ1-1; D is ambiguous. Looked up from germline, CDR1 is MNHEY and CDR2 is SMNVEV (reference sequence). Deletions cut 5 bases from V and 0 bases from J, with 19 bases between. The CDR3 spans 17 residues. The CDR3, as DNA: TGTGCCAGCAGTCCCACATTGGGTCAGGCGGTGAACACTGAAGCTTTCTTT. It specifies CASSPTLGQAVNTEAFF.

The chain combines TRBV30 with TRBJ1-3, with D possibly TRBD1 on 5 matching bases. Germline assignment: CDR1 GTSNPN and CDR2 SVGIG (reference sequence). The ends were cut back, 4 bases at V and 0 bases at J, with 10 bases in the middle. This CDR3 is built from 14 residues. CDR3 nucleotide sequence: TGTGCCTGGAATGACAGACTCTCTGGAAACACCATATATTTT. This translates into CAWNDRLSGNTIYF.

This chain joins TRBV4-1 and TRBJ1-1; D remains unclear. The germline CDR1 and CDR2 sequences are MGHRA and YSYEKL. V was shortened by 4 bases and J by 1 base, with 16 bases between the two germline ends. The CDR3 is made up of 16 amino acids. The CDR3 reads CASSLQLTAANTEAFF. The CDR3 nucleotides are TGCGCCAGCAGCCTCCAGCTAACAGCAGCGAACACTGAAGCTTTCTTT.

The V and J genes are TRBV5-4 and TRBJ2-1, with 9 positions matching TRBD2. The germline V gene encodes CDR1 SGHNT and CDR2 YYREEE (reference sequence). The CDR3 runs to 14 residues. Trimming removed 5 bases from V and 8 bases from J; junction bases left unmatched: 8. The CDR3 DNA reads TGTGCCAGCAGTCACCCCGGGACTAGCCATGAGCAGTTCTTC. This translates into CASSHPGTSHEQFF.

Only a few counts were recorded for this clone. This sequence joins TRBV6-6 and TRBJ2-5; D remains unclear. The CDR3 is made up of 12 amino acids. With 5 bases removed from V and 4 bases from J, the gap between germline ends came to 8 bases. Germline assignment: CDR1 MNHNY and CDR2 SVGAGI (reference sequence). The CDR3 loop reads CASSRSSETQYF. The DNA of the CDR3 is TGTGCCAGCAGTCGTTCGTCAGAGACCCAGTACTTC.

V is TRBV6-4 and J is TRBJ2-5; 8 bases are a match to TRBD1. The CDR3 length is 15 residues. Trimming cost V 8 bases and J 5 bases; bases outside gene matches: 13. Germline V lookup: CDR1 MRHNA, CDR2 SNTAGT. CDR3 sequence reads: CASSRTGSPGETQYF. The CDR3 DNA reads TGTGCCAGCTCCCGGACAGGGAGCCCCGGGGAGACCCAGTACTTC.

Only a few counts were recorded for this clone. This CDR3 is CASAGGRSNQPQHF. The DNA of the CDR3 is TGTGCCAGCGCAGGGGGCCGTAGCAATCAGCCCCAGCATTTT. The chain couples TRBV27 to TRBJ1-5; TRBD1 matches 8 bases. Unmatched junction bases numbered 3, after V lost 8 bases and J lost 0 bases. The CDR3 runs to 14 residues. Germline CDR1 and CDR2: MNHEY and SMNVEV (reference sequence).

This clone has just one count. This rearrangement joins TRBV30 to TRBJ1-4, with a weak D call TRBD1 (6 bases). There are 15 residues in the CDR3. Germline values: CDR1 GTSNPN, CDR2 SVGIG (reference sequence). V was shortened by 5 bases and J by 4 bases, with 17 bases between the two germline ends. The CDR3 is CAWRNPGVGNEKLFF. The DNA for the CDR3 is TGTGCCTGGCGCAACCCAGGGGTCGGTAATGAAAAACTGTTTTTT. Combining the CDR3 with reference TRBV30 and TRBJ1-4 gives the whole variable domain SQTIHQWPATLVQPVGSPLSLECTVEGTSNPNLYWYRQAAGRGLQLLFYSVGIGQISSEVPQNLSASRPQDRQFILSSKKLLLSDSGFYLCAWRNPGVGNEKLFFGSGTQLSVL.

This clone was recorded a few times. The V and J genes are TRBV29-1 and TRBJ1-2; TRBD1 matches at 8 bases. The CDR3 sequence is 13 residues long. Germline CDR1 reads SQVTM; CDR2 reads ANQGSEA. V dropped 7 bases and J dropped 13; count of bases not matched to a gene: 17. CDR3 loop: CSAPTGAGYAPTF. As DNA, the CDR3 is TGCAGCGCACCGACAGGGGCCGGCTATGCGCCCACCTTC. Drawing the rest from reference TRBV29-1 and TRBJ1-2, the complete variable domain is SAVISQKPSRDICQRGTSLTIQCQVDSQVTMMFWYRQQPGQSLTLIATANQGSEATYESGFVIDKFPISRPNLTFSTLTVSNMSPEDSSIYLCSAPTGAGYAPTFGSGTRLTVV.

This clone has a handful of counts. The chain recombines TRBV25-1 with TRBJ2-1; 9 nucleotides agree with TRBD1. The J segment lost 16 bases and the V segment lost 8 bases, leaving 6 bases of the junction unmatched. Germline V gene data show CDR1 as MGHDK and CDR2 as SYGVNS. This CDR3 contains 10 residues. The CDR3 spells CASRRDRVFF. The CDR3 region has the DNA TGTGCCAGCCGCAGGGACAGGGTTTTCTTC.

The CDR3 sequence is CSVDPEYTGELFF. As DNA, the CDR3 is TGCAGCGTTGACCCGGAGTACACCGGGGAGCTGTTTTTT. The chain couples TRBV29-1 to TRBJ2-2; no clear D. Germline V gene lookup returns CDR1 SQVTM and CDR2 ANQGSEA. V dropped 3 bases and J dropped 3 bases, with 8 bases sitting between them. The CDR3 totals 13 residues.

Remarks on this clone: Other DNA sequences in the sample encode the same CDR3. The V call is TRBV7-9, the J call TRBJ1-4; D gene uncertain. This CDR3 is 16 amino acids long. Germline V gives CDR1 SEHNR, CDR2 FQNEAQ (reference sequence). Trimming cost V 4 bases and J 0 bases, with 12 bases left between them. CDR3 in amino acids: CASSSGDGATNEKLFF. For the CDR3, the DNA is TGTGCCAGCAGCTCCGGTGACGGTGCAACTAATGAAAAACTGTTTTTT.

The chain couples TRBV7-9 to TRBJ1-5; 11 positions agree with TRBD1. The CDR3 totals 16 residues. Germline V gives CDR1 SEHNR, CDR2 FQNEAQ (reference sequence). The ends lost 4 bases at V and 7 bases at J; junction bases unmatched: 9. CDR3 protein: CASSSPDRGRWQPQHF. The CDR3 DNA reads TGTGCCAGCAGCTCACCGGACAGGGGGCGTTGGCAGCCCCAGCATTTT.

V gene TRBV7-9 combines with J gene TRBJ1-3, with D possibly matching TRBD1 (5 bases). The V end was cut by 3 bases, the J end by 0 bases, with 9 bases between. The CDR3 length is 15 residues. Germline V gene lookup returns CDR1 SEHNR and CDR2 FQNEAQ (reference sequence). In nucleotides, the CDR3 is TGTGCCAGCAGCTTCGCAGGGCACTCTGGAAACACCATATATTTT. Amino acid sequence: CASSFAGHSGNTIYF.

This chain joins TRBV29-1 and TRBJ1-2; D unclear. Germline CDR1 SQVTM, CDR2 ANQGSEA. V was clipped by 3 bases and J by 1 base, with 3 bases between them. CDR3 size: 11 residues. CDR3 protein: CSVEVNYGYTF. The CDR3, as DNA: TGCAGCGTTGAGGTTAACTATGGCTACACCTTC.

CDR3: CASSYDNRGSGYTF. CDR3 nucleotide sequence: TGTGCCAGCAGTTACGATAACAGGGGGTCGGGCTACACCTTC. The rearrangement links TRBV6-5 to TRBJ1-2; 8 nucleotides match TRBD1. Trimming took 2 bases from V and 8 from J; bases not matched to a gene: 7. Germline V gives CDR1 MNHEY, CDR2 SVGAGI. The CDR3 covers 14 residues.

The chain combines TRBV5-1 with TRBJ2-7, with D maybe TRBD1 (5 bases). Trimming took off 4 bases at V and 3 bases at J, with 8 bases between the two ends. Germline CDR1 reads SGHRS; CDR2 reads YFSETQ. This CDR3 has 12 residues. As DNA, the CDR3 is TGCGCCAGCAGCCTGGACAACTACGAGCAGTACTTC. Translated, it gives CASSLDNYEQYF.

Turning to this clone: The germline gene is not matched at one end of the junction; a read error may be the cause. The chain carries TRBV5-1 and TRBJ2-7; 7 bases align to TRBD1. This CDR3 comprises 14 residues. The V gene's germline CDR1 is SGHRS and CDR2 YFSETQ. The CDR3, as DNA: TGCGCCAGCAGCACAAGGGACAGATCCTCCGAGCAGTACTTC. Protein product: CASSTRDRSSEQYF.

V gene TRBV11-1 combines with J gene TRBJ2-7; possibly TRBD2 for D (6 bases). The CDR3 consists of 13 residues. Germline assignment: CDR1 SGHAT and CDR2 FQDESV (reference sequence). The V and J ends lost 1 base and 2 bases respectively, with 6 bases between them. The CDR3, as DNA: TGTGCCAGCAGCTTAGGACTAGCCTACGAGCAGTACTTC. Its translation: CASSLGLAYEQYF.

The chain uses TRBV14 and TRBJ1-6; D is uncertain. V was clipped by 0 bases and J by 6 bases, with 6 bases between them. The CDR3 spans 14 residues. In germline, CDR1 is SGHDN, CDR2 FVKESK. DNA of the CDR3: TGTGCCAGCAGCCAAGAGCGCGTTAATTCACCCCTCCACTTT. It yields the protein CASSQERVNSPLHF.